The 26 T cell receptor beta chains presented below share a single source sample, sequenced in a study of response to subunit inactivated influenza vaccine. TCRdb itself ran the RT-PCR reads through MiXCR, one entry per CDR3 protein. Of about half a million distinct CDR3 sequences detected, about 25% appear once; the ten largest clones hold approximately 2%. Specimen: CD4+ T cells sorted from PBMCs, collected 4 to 6 days after vaccination. The receptors originated from a man aged 50 to 59 who received an inactivated influenza vaccine.

The gene calls are TRBV7-3 and TRBJ2-3; D is ambiguous. Germline CDR1 and CDR2: SGHTA and FQGTGA. This CDR3 has 15 residues. Trimming took off 5 bases at V and 2 bases at J, with 14 bases between the two ends. CDR3 region: CASSRAGHNTDTQYF. The CDR3 nucleotides are TGTGCCAGCAGCCGGGCCGGGCATAACACAGATACGCAGTATTTT.

This clonotype was counted ten times or more. V gene TRBV5-1 combines with J gene TRBJ1-1, with D possibly matching TRBD1 (5 bases). The V gene lost 6 bases and the J gene lost 1 base, with 10 bases spanning the gap. The length of the CDR3 is 13 residues. CDR1 SGHRS and CDR2 YFSETQ come from the germline V gene. In DNA, the CDR3 is TGCGCCAGCAAGCGAGACAGGAACACTGAAGCTTTCTTT. Protein product: CASKRDRNTEAFF.

The rearrangement links TRBV5-1 to TRBJ2-5; TRBD2 is a possible D gene (6 bases). From germline, CDR1 is SGHRS and CDR2 YFSETQ. The CDR3 is 16 residues long. V lost 0 bases to trimming and J lost 0 bases, with 12 bases between them. The CDR3, as DNA: TGCGCCAGCAGCTTGGCGGGCGGACTAAACCAAGAGACCCAGTACTTC. Translating gives CASSLAGGLNQETQYF.

There are a few counts of this clonotype. J is TRBJ1-3 and V is TRBV20-1; unclear D gene. The CDR3 spans 13 residues. Germline assignment: CDR1 DFQATT and CDR2 SNEGSKA (reference sequence). V dropped 3 bases and J dropped 2 bases, with 8 bases sitting between them. The CDR3 DNA sequence: TGCAGTGCTAGGACCAGGCCTGGAAACACCATATATTTT. It translates to CSARTRPGNTIYF.

The chain recombines TRBV7-6 with TRBJ2-5; 8 bases align to TRBD1. V lost 4 bases and J lost 4; bases outside the gene matches: 11. CDR3 size: 16 residues. Looked up from germline, CDR1 is SGHVS and CDR2 is FNYEAQ. CDR3 in amino acids: CASSSLQGRGLETQYF. In nucleotides, the CDR3 is TGTGCCAGCAGCTCCCTCCAGGGCAGGGGGCTAGAGACCCAGTACTTC.

This clonotype was detected only a few times. V gene TRBV3-1 combines with J gene TRBJ2-7, with unresolved D. The CDR3 is made up of 12 amino acids. With 1 base removed from V and 6 bases from J, the gap between germline ends came to 7 bases. The germline V gene encodes CDR1 LGHDT and CDR2 YNNKEL (reference sequence). As DNA, the CDR3 is TGTGCCAGCAGCCAAGGTCTGGCCGAGCAGTACTTC. It encodes CASSQGLAEQYF.

The chain combines TRBV5-1 with TRBJ2-1, with TRBD2 as a possible D gene (5 bases). The CDR3 runs to 14 residues. V was cut by 5 bases and J by 5 bases, with 14 bases left in between. Germline values: CDR1 SGHRS, CDR2 YFSETQ. The CDR3 DNA sequence: TGCGCCAGCAGGAGGGCCGGCGGACACAATGAGCAGTTCTTC. Its translation: CASRRAGGHNEQFF.

Only a few counts were recorded for this clonotype. This rearrangement joins TRBV7-9 to TRBJ2-7; D unclear. Trimming pared 1 base from V and 3 bases from J, leaving 10 bases between. Germline V lookup: CDR1 SEHNR, CDR2 FQNEAQ (reference sequence). CDR3 length equals 14 residues. CDR3 sequence: CASSLGGWNYEQYF. The CDR3 region has the DNA TGTGCCAGCAGCTTAGGGGGTTGGAACTACGAGCAGTACTTC.

The CDR3: CASSLVVGESYNEQFF. DNA of the CDR3: TGTGCCAGCAGCCTTGTCGTAGGGGAATCCTACAATGAGCAGTTCTTC. The J gene is TRBJ2-1, the V gene TRBV28, with D possibly matching TRBD1 (5 bases). The CDR3 totals 16 residues. Between the trimmed V and J ends, which lost 6 bases and 1 base, there was a span of 16 bases. Germline loops: CDR1 MDHEN, CDR2 SYDVKM.

CDR3 DNA sequence: TGCGCCAGCAGCTTGGAGCCAAGCGGACCGAACACCGGGGAGCTGTTTTTT. Protein: CASSLEPSGPNTGELFF. The chain has TRBV5-1 and TRBJ2-2, with D possibly matching TRBD2 (5 bases). This CDR3 has 17 amino acids. Germline CDR1 and CDR2: SGHRS and YFSETQ. The V gene lost 0 bases and the J gene lost 0 bases, with 12 bases spanning the gap.

The rearrangement joins TRBV6-5 to TRBJ2-7; 7 bases are shared with TRBD1. The ends lost 2 bases at V and 2 bases at J; junction bases unmatched: 3. This CDR3 region has 14 residues. From germline, CDR1 is MNHEY and CDR2 SVGAGI. The CDR3 DNA reads TGTGCCAGCAGTTACGTCAGGGGGACCTACGAGCAGTACTTC. Translating gives CASSYVRGTYEQYF.

V is TRBV4-3 and J is TRBJ1-4; D is uncertain. This CDR3 spans 15 amino acids. From germline, CDR1 is LGHNA and CDR2 YSLEER. V lost 0 bases to trimming and J lost 7 bases, with 12 bases between them. The CDR3 coding sequence is TGCGCCAGCAGCCAAGATGGCGGTTTGGGTGAAAAACTGTTTTTT. This codes for CASSQDGGLGEKLFF.

The genes are TRBV6-5 and TRBJ2-3; a possible D gene is TRBD1 (5 bases). Germline V lookup: CDR1 MNHEY, CDR2 SVGAGI. The V gene lost 0 bases and the J gene lost 0 bases, with 7 bases spanning the gap. This CDR3 contains 15 residues. CDR3 nucleotide sequence: TGTGCCAGCAGTTACTCGGCAGGGAGCACAGATACGCAGTATTTT. It translates to CASSYSAGSTDTQYF.

This clonotype has only a few counts. J is TRBJ2-7 and V is TRBV20-1; D ambiguous. The CDR3 extends over 10 amino acids. Germline V gives CDR1 DFQATT, CDR2 SNEGSKA (reference sequence). Between the trimmed V and J ends, which lost 3 bases and 6 bases, there was a span of 6 bases. DNA of the CDR3: TGCAGTGCTAGGATGATCGAGCAGTACTTC. It translates to CSARMIEQYF.

In its sample, this clonotype was seen a few times. This chain joins TRBV12-3 or TRBV12-4 and TRBJ2-1, with D uncertain. The CDR3 is made up of 13 amino acids. V was pared by 3 bases and J by 5 bases, with 8 bases between. CDR3 sequence (DNA): TGTGCCAGCAGTTTCTCCGGCGACAATGAGCAGTTCTTC. Amino acids: CASSFSGDNEQFF.

This clonotype was seen a handful of times. The chain has TRBV20-1 and TRBJ2-1, with 14 bases matching TRBD2. V was clipped by 2 bases and J by 8 bases; unmatched bases: 2. CDR1 DFQATT and CDR2 SNEGSKA come from the germline V gene (reference sequence). There are 14 residues in the CDR3. This CDR3 is CSARRLAGGDEQFF. The CDR3 DNA is TGCAGTGCTAGAAGACTAGCGGGAGGGGATGAGCAGTTCTTC.

The chain is built from TRBV5-1 and TRBJ1-6, with 10 positions matching TRBD1. The CDR3 runs to 15 residues. V lost 4 bases and J lost 6; bases outside the gene matches: 4. Looked up from germline, CDR1 is SGHRS and CDR2 is YFSETQ. The CDR3 DNA follows: TGCGCCAGCAGCATCAGGACAGGGGGTAATTCACCCCTCCACTTT. Encoded protein: CASSIRTGGNSPLHF.

This clonotype was observed once. V is TRBV5-1 and J is TRBJ1-1; TRBD1 is a possible D gene (6 bases). The CDR3 is made up of 14 amino acids. Trimming removed 3 bases from V and 3 bases from J, with 12 bases in between. The germline CDR1 and CDR2 sequences are SGHRS and YFSETQ. In DNA form, the CDR3 reads TGCGCCAGCAGCTCGGGAGGGGGTTACACTGAAGCTTTCTTT. It encodes CASSSGGGYTEAFF.

The chain joins TRBV6-1 to TRBJ2-7; D is undetermined. Trimming took 5 bases from V and 3 from J, leaving 14 bases between them. The CDR3 extends over 14 amino acids. Germline V CDR1 and CDR2: MNHNS, SASEGT. The CDR3 DNA reads as TGTGCCAGCAGTACGCCGACTTGGGGCTACGAGCAGTACTTC. Its translation: CASSTPTWGYEQYF.

This clonotype was observed at least ten times. The chain has TRBV29-1 and TRBJ1-3; maybe TRBD1 (5 bases). The CDR3 has 14 residues. Germline CDR1 is SQVTM and CDR2 is ANQGSEA. V was trimmed by 4 bases and J by 1 base, leaving 11 bases between them. The CDR3 protein is CSVGTRESGNTIYF. The CDR3 DNA is TGCAGCGTTGGCACCAGGGAATCTGGAAACACCATATATTTT.

This clonotype occurred a few times. This rearrangement joins TRBV5-1 to TRBJ2-1, with 11 bases lining up with TRBD1. V lost 0 bases to trimming and J lost 7 bases; unmatched junction nucleotides: 6. There are 16 residues in the CDR3. CDR1 is SGHRS and CDR2 is YFSETQ in the germline V gene. The CDR3 region has the DNA TGCGCCAGCAGCTTGGTTGGGGACAGGGGGTGGAATGAGCAGTTCTTC. Protein: CASSLVGDRGWNEQFF.

The chain joins TRBV6-5 to TRBJ2-7, with 7 bases aligning to TRBD1. V lost 2 bases, J lost 8 bases, and 6 bases stayed unmatched. Germline lookup yields CDR1 MNHEY and CDR2 SVGAGI. The CDR3 has 13 amino acids. CDR3 residues: CASSYPDRQKQYF. The CDR3 coding sequence is TGTGCCAGCAGTTACCCGGACAGGCAAAAGCAGTACTTC.

J is TRBJ2-5 and V is TRBV9, with 8 bases identical to TRBD2. This CDR3 has 15 amino acids. Germline values: CDR1 SGDLS, CDR2 YYNGEE. With V trimmed by 2 bases and J by 4 bases, 7 bases remained unmatched. CDR3 in amino acids: CASSVGGGLLETQYF. The CDR3 nucleotides read TGTGCCAGCAGCGTCGGCGGGGGGTTGTTAGAGACCCAGTACTTC.

There are a few counts of this clonotype. This chain joins TRBV20-1 and TRBJ2-5; 7 nucleotides agree with TRBD2. V trimming: 2 bases; J trimming: 0 bases; junction bases outside the gene matches: 3. CDR1 is DFQATT, CDR2 SNEGSKA, per germline (reference sequence). The CDR3 contains 14 residues. CDR3 loop: CSARRLADQETQYF. CDR3 coding DNA: TGCAGTGCTAGACGGCTAGCGGACCAAGAGACCCAGTACTTC.

This clonotype turned up a few times. The chain links TRBV20-1 to TRBJ2-3, with TRBD2 matching over 11 bases. After removal of 6 bases from V and 4 bases from J, the junction contained 9 bases not matched to a gene. The CDR3 spans 15 residues. Germline lookup yields CDR1 DFQATT and CDR2 SNEGSKA (reference sequence). For the CDR3, the DNA is TGCAGTGCACGAATTAGCGGGAGGGCCCCAGATACGCAGTATTTT. Amino acid sequence: CSARISGRAPDTQYF.

This chain links TRBV20-1 with TRBJ2-7; D uncertain. Trimming took off 0 bases at V and 0 bases at J, with 12 bases between the two ends. The CDR3 consists of 15 residues. Germline V gene data show CDR1 as DFQATT and CDR2 as SNEGSKA (reference sequence). The CDR3, as DNA: TGCAGTGCTAGAGATCTCAAAGCGATCTCCTACGAGCAGTACTTC. Translating gives CSARDLKAISYEQYF.